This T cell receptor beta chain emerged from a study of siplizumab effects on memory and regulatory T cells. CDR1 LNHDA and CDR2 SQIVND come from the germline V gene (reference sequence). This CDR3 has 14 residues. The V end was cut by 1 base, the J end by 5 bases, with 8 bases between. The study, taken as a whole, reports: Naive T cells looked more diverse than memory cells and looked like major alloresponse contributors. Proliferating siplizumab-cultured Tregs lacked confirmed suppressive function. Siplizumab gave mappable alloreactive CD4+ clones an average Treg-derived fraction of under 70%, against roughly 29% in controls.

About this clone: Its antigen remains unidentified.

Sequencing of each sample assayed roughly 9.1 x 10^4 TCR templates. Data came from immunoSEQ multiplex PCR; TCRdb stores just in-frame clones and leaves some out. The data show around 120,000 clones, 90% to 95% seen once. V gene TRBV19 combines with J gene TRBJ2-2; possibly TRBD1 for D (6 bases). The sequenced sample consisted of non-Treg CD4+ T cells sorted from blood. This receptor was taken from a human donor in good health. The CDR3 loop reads CASSIVGGTGELFF. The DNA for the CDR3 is TGTGCCAGTAGTATAGTAGGGGGAACCGGGGAGCTGTTTTTT.